The TCR beta chain under discussion was sequenced for a study of blood T cells in healthy people across ages. V lost 0 bases and J lost 8; bases outside the gene matches: 11. From germline, CDR1 is LGHNA and CDR2 YSLEER. CDR3 size: 17 residues. A second PCR of 7 to 11 cycles used a sample-barcoded 5' primer and a J-beta primer mix. TCRdb reprocessed the 5' RACE reads via MiXCR and lists one record per CDR3 protein. The profile covers 500,000 to 600,000 distinct CDR3 sequences, with 25% to 30% appearing a single time and around 20% taken by the ten largest. The specimen sequenced was blood. This sequence was found in a woman aged 70-85 years in good health. The chain is built from TRBV4-3 and TRBJ1-4; 8 bases line up with TRBD1. CDR3 bases: TGCGCCAGCAGCCAAGATCGGACAGGGAGGTTAACGGAAAAACTGTTTTTT. Translation: CASSQDRTGRLTEKLFF.